Below are 22 T cell receptor beta chains sequenced from a single sample in a study of T cell changes during pregnancy in multiple sclerosis. Repertoires were generated with immunoSEQ multiplex PCR, while TCRdb's copy carries only in-frame clones and drops some. Of 65,000 to 75,000 clones listed, almost 95% were seen once; the top ten hold around 3.3%. This material consisted of CD8+ T cells from peripheral blood mononuclear cells, taken in the third trimester of pregnancy. Every receptor here comes from a female donor in good health, enrolled as a control in a pregnancy study.

This chain uses TRBV4-1 with TRBJ1-5, with 7 bases that match TRBD1. The CDR3 sequence is 14 residues long. CDR1 and CDR2 (germline): MGHRA, YSYEKL. V lost 4 bases to trimming and J lost 3 bases; unmatched junction nucleotides: 3. CDR3 in DNA: TGCGCCAGCAGCCTCACAGGGGTCAATCAGCCCCAGCATTTT. Translated: CASSLTGVNQPQHF.

This clone was observed at least ten times. The chain couples TRBV5-4 to TRBJ2-5; D is possibly TRBD1 (6 bases). Trimming stripped 3 bases from V and 4 bases from J, with 13 bases between. CDR1 is SGHNT and CDR2 is YYREEE in the germline V gene (reference sequence). This CDR3 is built from 14 residues. CDR3 region: CASSSQGEGETQYF. The CDR3 DNA reads TGTGCCAGCAGCTCACAGGGTGAAGGAGAGACCCAGTACTTC. The complete variable domain, with remaining parts taken from reference TRBV5-4 and TRBJ2-5, reads ETGVTQSPTHLIKTRGQQVTLRCSSQSGHNTVSWYQQALGQGPQFIFQYYREEENGRGNFPPRFSGLQFPNYSSELNVNALELDDSALYLCASSSQGEGETQYFGPGTRLLVL.

CDR3 protein: CASATVYQQPDTQYF. The CDR3 DNA follows: TGTGCCAGCGCAACGGTGTACCAACAGCCAGATACGCAGTATTTT. V and J are TRBV27 and TRBJ2-3, with D unclear. The CDR3 is 15 residues long. The V gene lost 8 bases and the J gene lost 4 bases, with 19 bases spanning the gap. CDR1 is MNHEY and CDR2 is SMNVEV in the germline V gene (reference sequence).

V and J are TRBV19 and TRBJ2-7; 9 nucleotides line up with TRBD1. Per germline, CDR1 LNHDA and CDR2 SQIVND (reference sequence). The CDR3 consists of 15 residues. Trimming removed 6 bases from V and 4 bases from J; junction bases left unmatched: 10. The CDR3 DNA follows: TGTGCCAGTAGCTGGGAGAACAGGGGGCAATACGAGCAGTACTTC. Translation: CASSWENRGQYEQYF.

The CDR3 loop reads CASSVAVNTEAFF. The CDR3, as DNA: TGTGCCAGCAGCGTCGCAGTGAACACTGAAGCTTTCTTT. The genes are TRBV9 and TRBJ1-1; D is undetermined. Looked up from germline, CDR1 is SGDLS and CDR2 is YYNGEE. Trimming took off 2 bases at V and 0 bases at J, with 5 bases between the two ends. CDR3 length: 13 residues.

This chain joins TRBV5-6 and TRBJ2-5, with D possibly matching TRBD2 (5 bases). The CDR3 totals 14 residues. V was trimmed by 0 bases and J by 5 bases, leaving 11 bases between them. From germline, CDR1 is SGHDT and CDR2 YYEEEE. The CDR3 protein is CASSLAEGEETQYF. The CDR3 region has the DNA TGTGCCAGCAGCTTGGCCGAGGGCGAGGAGACCCAGTACTTC.

The V gene is TRBV19, the J gene TRBJ2-1; D remains unclear. This CDR3 has 17 amino acids. CDR1 is LNHDA and CDR2 is SQIVND in the germline V gene (reference sequence). V lost 4 bases, J lost 2 bases, and 18 bases lay in between. Here the CDR3 reads CASSTLWAESPYNEQFF. In DNA, the CDR3 is TGTGCCAGTAGTACCCTCTGGGCCGAATCGCCCTACAATGAGCAGTTCTTC. The whole variable domain, remainder taken from reference TRBV19 and TRBJ2-1, is DGGITQSPKYLFRKEGQNVTLSCEQNLNHDAMYWYRQDPGQGLRLIYYSQIVNDFQKGDIAEGYSVSREKKESFPLTVTSAQKNPTAFYLCASSTLWAESPYNEQFFGPGTRLTVL.

V gene TRBV5-4 combines with J gene TRBJ1-2; 7 bases match TRBD1. V trimming: 4 bases; J trimming: 7 bases; junction bases outside the gene matches: 4. The CDR3 sequence is 12 residues long. The germline V gene has CDR1 SGHNT and CDR2 YYREEE (reference sequence). The CDR3 region is CASSLAGGGYTF. The CDR3 DNA follows: TGTGCCAGCAGCCTGGCAGGGGGTGGCTACACCTTC.

The chain is built from TRBV9 and TRBJ2-5; 7 bases fit TRBD1. There are 14 residues in the CDR3. V gave up 4 bases and J gave up 0 bases; unmatched junction bases: 3. Germline V lookup: CDR1 SGDLS, CDR2 YYNGEE. Written as DNA, the CDR3 is TGTGCCAGCAGCAATACAGGGGACCAAGAGACCCAGTACTTC. Translating it yields CASSNTGDQETQYF.

This clone was counted a single time. The chain links TRBV9 to TRBJ2-7, with D possibly matching TRBD2 (6 bases). The V end was cut by 3 bases, the J end by 4 bases, with 14 bases between. The CDR3 sequence is 14 residues long. CDR1 SGDLS and CDR2 YYNGEE come from the germline V gene. The chain's CDR3 is CASSARDPPYEQYF. CDR3 sequence (DNA): TGTGCCAGCAGCGCGCGGGACCCCCCATACGAGCAGTACTTC.

This chain joins TRBV27 and TRBJ1-1, with unresolved D. With 2 bases removed from V and 2 bases from J, the gap between germline ends came to 12 bases. CDR3 size: 15 residues. Germline V lookup: CDR1 MNHEY, CDR2 SMNVEV (reference sequence). CDR3 coding DNA: TGTGCCAGCAGTTTAAGTCCGGGGTCAAACACTGAAGCTTTCTTT. Amino acids: CASSLSPGSNTEAFF.

This chain uses TRBV5-6 with TRBJ1-4; D ambiguous. The germline V gene has CDR1 SGHDT and CDR2 YYEEEE. There are 15 residues in the CDR3. The V gene lost 4 bases and the J gene lost 0 bases, with 10 bases spanning the gap. This CDR3 reads CASSLAAATNEKLFF. The CDR3 DNA reads as TGTGCCAGCAGCCTTGCGGCAGCAACTAATGAAAAACTGTTTTTT.

The V gene is TRBV7-2, the J gene TRBJ1-1, with a weak D call TRBD1 (6 bases). Germline CDR1 and CDR2: SGHTA and FQGNSA. The CDR3 runs 16 residues. V dropped 1 base and J dropped 4 bases, with 16 bases sitting between them. CDR3 protein: CASSLVERGGGTEAFF. In DNA form, the CDR3 reads TGTGCCAGCAGCTTAGTAGAAAGGGGAGGGGGCACTGAAGCTTTCTTT.

The rearrangement joins TRBV9 to TRBJ2-2, with no clear D. Germline V gene sequence: CDR1 SGDLS, CDR2 YYNGEE. V was clipped by 6 bases and J by 5 bases, with 5 bases between them. The CDR3 loop spans 11 amino acids. This chain's CDR3 is CASTGTGELFF. DNA of the CDR3: TGTGCCAGCACCGGGACCGGGGAGCTGTTTTTT. The whole variable domain, remainder taken from reference TRBV9 and TRBJ2-2, is DSGVTQTPKHLITATGQRVTLRCSPRSGDLSVYWYQQSLDQGLQFLIQYYNGEERAKGNILERFSAQQFPDLHSELNLSSLELGDSALYFCASTGTGELFFGEGSRLTVL.

The chain carries TRBV13 and TRBJ1-1; TRBD1 matches 12 bases. The CDR3 extends over 16 amino acids. The germline gives CDR1 PRHDT, CDR2 FYEKMQ (reference sequence). V dropped 5 bases and J dropped 9; count of bases not matched to a gene: 13. The CDR3 nucleotides are TGTGCCAGCAGCGCTCCTGGGACAGGGGGCGAGATAAAAGCTTTCTTT. Its protein is CASSAPGTGGEIKAFF.

This clone was observed a single time. CDR3 coding DNA: TGTGCCAGCCGAGGGACAGGGCTCTCCTACGAGCAGTACTTC. The encoded protein is CASRGTGLSYEQYF. This chain links TRBV28 with TRBJ2-7; TRBD1 matches 9 bases. Per the germline V gene, CDR1 is MDHEN and CDR2 is SYDVKM. The CDR3 runs 14 residues. V gave up 8 bases and J gave up 0 bases; unmatched junction bases: 5. The variable domain in full, with the rest retrieved from reference TRBV28 and TRBJ2-7, is DVKVTQSSRYLVKRTGEKVFLECVQDMDHENMFWYRQDPGLGLRLIYFSYDVKMKEKGDIPEGYSVSREKKERFSLILESASTNQTSMYLCASRGTGLSYEQYFGPGTRLTVT.

This chain joins TRBV5-4 and TRBJ1-4; 10 nucleotides match TRBD1. V lost 2 bases to trimming and J lost 0 bases; unmatched junction nucleotides: 1. The length of the CDR3 is 16 residues. Germline assignment: CDR1 SGHNT and CDR2 YYREEE (reference sequence). The DNA of the CDR3 is TGTGCCAGCAGCTTAGGACAGGGGGCAACTAATGAAAAACTGTTTTTT. Residues: CASSLGQGATNEKLFF.

This chain uses TRBV27 with TRBJ1-2; TRBD1 matches at 10 bases. Germline values: CDR1 MNHEY, CDR2 SMNVEV (reference sequence). The CDR3 consists of 12 residues. V gave up 5 bases and J gave up 11 bases; unmatched junction bases: 5. The CDR3 loop reads CASSGTGVGYTF. CDR3 in DNA: TGTGCCAGCAGTGGGACAGGGGTTGGGTACACCTTC.

The CDR3 DNA is TGTGCCAGCAGCTCGGTTTACGGAGGCACTGAAGCTTTCTTT. Amino acid sequence: CASSSVYGGTEAFF. The chain carries TRBV7-2 and TRBJ1-1; no clear D gene. Between the trimmed V and J ends, which lost 4 bases and 4 bases, there was a span of 13 bases. The CDR3 totals 14 residues. Germline V CDR1 and CDR2: SGHTA, FQGNSA.

The chain links TRBV9 to TRBJ2-1; 10 bases align to TRBD1. Unmatched junction bases numbered 6, after V lost 4 bases and J lost 8 bases. This CDR3 contains 14 residues. Germline lookup yields CDR1 SGDLS and CDR2 YYNGEE. The CDR3 here is CASSSGQGLDEQFF. The CDR3, as DNA: TGTGCCAGCAGCTCGGGACAGGGGCTCGATGAGCAGTTCTTC.

The genes are TRBV6-5 and TRBJ2-5; the D gene is possibly TRBD2 (5 bases). Germline V lookup: CDR1 MNHEY, CDR2 SVGAGI. The V gene lost 5 bases and the J gene lost 0 bases, with 10 bases spanning the gap. This CDR3 region has 14 residues. This chain's CDR3 is CASSMDGDQETQYF. The DNA of the CDR3 is TGTGCCAGCAGTATGGACGGGGACCAAGAGACCCAGTACTTC.

The chain recombines TRBV30 with TRBJ1-1; 9 bases map to TRBD1. After removal of 7 bases from V and 1 base from J, the junction contained 16 bases not matched to a gene. Germline V gene sequence: CDR1 GTSNPN, CDR2 SVGIG (reference sequence). The CDR3 has 17 residues. The CDR3 DNA reads as TGTGCCTACAAACTGTACCGGGACAGGGAGGGGAACACTGAAGCTTTCTTT. This codes for CAYKLYRDREGNTEAFF.